Sequencing of this T cell receptor beta chain was carried out in a study of radiotherapy plus CTLA-4 blockade in lung cancer. Whole-study context: With roughly 28% of patients having disease control, objective responses were seen in under 20%.

Unmatched junction bases numbered 5, after V lost 1 base and J lost 9 bases. CDR3 size: 15 residues. Germline assignment: CDR1 MDHEN and CDR2 SYDVKM. Study-wide results and limits: Tumor-derived TCR clones expanded in blood after radiotherapy plus ipilimumab.

The table lists this clone with a count of one. Its cognate antigen is unknown. Clones were read by immunoSEQ multiplex PCR, and TCRdb kept only the in-frame ones, dropping some. This table holds 80,000 to 95,000 clones, roughly four fifths found once. This material consisted of peripheral blood, taken from a patient treated with radiotherapy plus ipilimumab. The TCR sequence derives from a human donor with non-small cell lung cancer who had stable disease on radiotherapy plus ipilimumab. The rearrangement joins TRBV28 to TRBJ2-1; 11 nucleotides align to TRBD1. This CDR3 reads CASSLSGTGGREQFF. CDR3 nucleotides: TGTGCCAGCAGTTTATCCGGGACAGGGGGTCGTGAGCAGTTCTTC.